What follows are 31 T cell receptor beta chains derived from one specimen sequenced in a study of OX40 agonist ivuxolimab in advanced cancers. Here immunoSEQ multiplex PCR was the method, and the copy in TCRdb shows in-frame clones only, minus some. The sample contains about 86,000 clones, 75% to 95% of which appear only once. The sequencing here drew on CD4+ or CD8+ T cells sorted from blood, taken in a trial of the OX40 agonist ivuxolimab. All receptors come from an adult with an advanced solid tumor such as melanoma, head and neck, liver or kidney cancer.

The chain is built from TRBV7-9 and TRBJ2-7; D may be TRBD1 (5 bases). The CDR3 is 13 amino acids. Trimming took 2 bases from V and 2 from J, leaving 7 bases between them. Germline V gene lookup returns CDR1 SEHNR and CDR2 FQNEAQ (reference sequence). The CDR3 loop reads CASSLQGTYEQYF. Written as DNA, the CDR3 is TGTGCCAGCAGCTTACAGGGAACCTACGAGCAGTACTTC.

This rearrangement joins TRBV5-1 to TRBJ1-2, with 9 bases identical to TRBD1. This CDR3 region has 14 residues. From germline, CDR1 is SGHRS and CDR2 YFSETQ. The J segment lost 3 bases and the V segment lost 2 bases, leaving 2 bases of the junction unmatched. The CDR3 loop is CASSFWDRDYGYTF. The CDR3 bases are TGCGCCAGCAGCTTTTGGGACAGGGACTATGGCTACACCTTC.

The J gene is TRBJ2-5, the V gene TRBV5-1; 7 positions agree with TRBD2. The CDR3 covers 15 residues. CDR1 SGHRS and CDR2 YFSETQ come from the germline V gene. With 4 bases clipped from V and 2 bases from J, the junction kept 8 bases outside the gene matches. The CDR3 bases are TGCGCCAGCAGCCTCCAATCTAGCGGACAAGAGACCCAGTACTTC. It translates to CASSLQSSGQETQYF. Combining the CDR3 with reference TRBV5-1 and TRBJ2-5 gives the whole variable domain KAGVTQTPRYLIKTRGQQVTLSCSPISGHRSVSWYQQTPGQGLQFLFEYFSETQRNKGNFPGRFSGRQFSNSRSEMNVSTLELGDSALYLCASSLQSSGQETQYFGPGTRLLVL.

The rearrangement links TRBV13 to TRBJ2-7, with 11 bases that match TRBD2. CDR3 length: 24 amino acids. CDR1 is PRHDT, CDR2 FYEKMQ, per germline (reference sequence). Losses at the gene ends were 4 bases for V and 5 bases for J; bases not matched to a gene: 34. CDR3 coding DNA: TGTGCCAGCAGCTCACAACAGCGGGGCCTTCTAATAGCGGGAGGGCGATTGAAGGTCCACGAGCAGTACTTC. This encodes CASSSQQRGLLIAGGRLKVHEQYF. Looking up the rest from reference TRBV13 and TRBJ2-7 gives the full variable domain: AAGVIQSPRHLIKEKRETATLKCYPIPRHDTVYWYQQGPGQDPQFLISFYEKMQSDKGSIPDRFSAQQFSDYHSELNMSSLELGDSALYFCASSSQQRGLLIAGGRLKVHEQYFGPGTRLTVT.

The chain joins TRBV21-1 to TRBJ2-7. TRBV21-1 is marked as a pseudogene. CDR3 length: 16 residues. The CDR3 region is CASSTKGAGVLYEQYF. The CDR3 region has the DNA TGTGCCAGCAGCACCAAGGGGGCGGGAGTGCTCTACGAGCAGTACTTC.

The V and J genes are TRBV15 and TRBJ2-7; 8 bases line up with TRBD2. CDR3 length equals 16 residues. V was clipped by 2 bases and J by 1 base; unmatched bases: 7. From germline, CDR1 is LNHNV and CDR2 YYDKDF (reference sequence). CDR3 bases: TGTGCCACCAGCAGAAATCGGGAGGGCAGGTCCTACGAGCAGTACTTC. Translation gives CATSRNREGRSYEQYF.

This clone is a singleton in its sample. The rearrangement links TRBV25-1 to TRBJ2-1, with D possibly matching TRBD2 (6 bases). CDR3 length equals 14 residues. The V gene's germline CDR1 is MGHDK and CDR2 SYGVNS. The V end was cut by 3 bases, the J end by 3 bases, with 9 bases between. The CDR3 loop reads CASSDAGSYNEQFF. The CDR3 DNA reads TGTGCCAGCAGTGATGCGGGAAGCTACAATGAGCAGTTCTTC.

This chain links TRBV30 with TRBJ2-1, with 16 bases lining up with TRBD2. Germline assignment: CDR1 GTSNPN and CDR2 SVGIG (reference sequence). After removal of 1 base from V and 7 bases from J, the junction contained 4 bases not matched to a gene. The CDR3 is made up of 16 amino acids. CDR3 residues: CAWSGGLAGGLNEQFF. The CDR3 nucleotides are TGTGCCTGGAGTGGGGGACTAGCGGGAGGGCTGAATGAGCAGTTCTTC.

As for this clone: Additional DNA sequences in this sample encode the identical CDR3. This chain joins TRBV7-2 and TRBJ2-3; 14 nucleotides agree with TRBD2. This CDR3 contains 16 residues. Germline V gene lookup returns CDR1 SGHTA and CDR2 FQGNSA. After removal of 5 bases from V and 2 bases from J, the junction contained 3 bases not matched to a gene. The CDR3 region is CASSRLAGGNTDTQYF. The DNA of the CDR3 is TGTGCCAGCAGCCGACTAGCGGGAGGGAACACAGATACGCAGTATTTT.

This clone was seen a handful of times. The V gene is TRBV6-1, the J gene TRBJ2-7, with D perhaps TRBD1 (6 bases). CDR3 length: 14 amino acids. Per the germline V gene, CDR1 is MNHNS and CDR2 is SASEGT. Deletions cut 5 bases from V and 2 bases from J, with 13 bases between. In DNA form, the CDR3 reads TGTGCCAGCAGTCGCTGGGACAACCCCTACGAGCAGTACTTC. It is translated as CASSRWDNPYEQYF.

The chain carries TRBV6-1 and TRBJ1-4; TRBD1 agrees at 10 bases. Germline values: CDR1 MNHNS, CDR2 SASEGT. The V and J ends lost 4 bases and 4 bases, in that order; junction bases with no gene match: 3. This CDR3 is built from 15 residues. This CDR3 is CASSGDRGYNEKLFF. The DNA of the CDR3 is TGTGCCAGCAGTGGGGACAGGGGCTATAATGAAAAACTGTTTTTT.

The gene calls are TRBV15 and TRBJ2-7, with D maybe TRBD1 (5 bases). Germline V lookup: CDR1 LNHNV, CDR2 YYDKDF (reference sequence). This CDR3 region has 15 residues. The V end lost 0 bases, the J end lost 5 bases, and 14 bases lay between the germline ends. CDR3 protein: CATSRDRGRAHEQYF. CDR3 bases: TGTGCCACCAGCAGAGATCGAGGCAGGGCACACGAGCAGTACTTC. Drawing the rest from reference TRBV15 and TRBJ2-7, the complete variable domain is DAMVIQNPRYQVTQFGKPVTLSCSQTLNHNVMYWYQQKSSQAPKLLFHYYDKDFNNEADTPDNFQSRRPNTSFCFLDIRSPGLGDTAMYLCATSRDRGRAHEQYFGPGTRLTVT.

The chain uses TRBV7-3 and TRBJ2-1, with D perhaps matching TRBD1 or TRBD2 (5 bases each). The length of the CDR3 is 13 residues. V was trimmed by 5 bases and J by 6 bases, leaving 11 bases between them. CDR1 and CDR2 from the germline V gene are SGHTA and FQGTGA. CDR3 bases: TGTGCCAGCAGCGGGGACGAGCCCAATGAGCAGTTCTTC. Protein product: CASSGDEPNEQFF.

The CDR3 DNA follows: TGTGCTAGTGGACGGGGAGCGGGAGGATTAGATACGCAGTATTTT. Its protein product is CASGRGAGGLDTQYF. The chain uses TRBV12-5 and TRBJ2-3, with 9 bases lining up with TRBD2. Germline trimming cut 6 bases from V and 5 bases from J; bases unmatched to any gene: 9. This CDR3 spans 15 amino acids. Germline values: CDR1 LGHNT, CDR2 FRNRAP.

A remark on this clone: Different DNA sequences within this sample yield the same CDR3. The chain is built from TRBV30 and TRBJ2-1; weak D call: TRBD2 (5 bases). This CDR3 has 12 residues. Between the trimmed V and J ends, which lost 5 bases and 1 base, there was a span of 6 bases. Germline V gene sequence: CDR1 GTSNPN, CDR2 SVGIG (reference sequence). As DNA, the CDR3 is TGTGCCTGGGGGAGTTCCTACAATGAGCAGTTCTTC. Residues: CAWGSSYNEQFF.

V and J are TRBV7-2 and TRBJ2-2; 14 nucleotides line up with TRBD2. CDR1 is SGHTA and CDR2 is FQGNSA in the germline V gene. There are 17 residues in the CDR3. The V segment lost 5 bases and the J segment 7 bases; nucleotides outside the gene matches: 9. CDR3 protein: CASSRGGLAGGGGELFF. The CDR3 DNA is TGTGCCAGCAGCCGCGGTGGACTAGCGGGAGGTGGCGGGGAGCTGTTTTTT.

This chain uses TRBV5-1 with TRBJ2-5; perhaps TRBD2 as D (5 bases). Between the trimmed V and J ends, which lost 9 bases and 6 bases, there was a span of 18 bases. The CDR3 is made up of 13 amino acids. From germline, CDR1 is SGHRS and CDR2 YFSETQ. CDR3: CATPPGKAKTQYF. The CDR3 region has the DNA TGCGCCACCCCCCCCGGGAAGGCCAAGACCCAGTACTTC.

Concerning this clone itself: A junction end diverges from the germline sequence, so it may reflect a read error. The gene calls are TRBV19 and TRBJ2-7, with TRBD2 identical over 10 bases. Germline CDR1 is LNHDA and CDR2 is SQIVND (reference sequence). The CDR3 length is 16 residues. CDR3 DNA sequence: TGTGCCAGCAGTATTTCCAGCGGGAGGGCCATCTACGAGCAGTACTTC. Its translation is CASSISSGRAIYEQYF.

This clone was detected only once. The chain carries TRBV1 and TRBJ1-2; TRBD1 was called by the table and not checked on the DNA. TRBV1 is labeled a pseudogene. CDR3 length: 19 amino acids. CDR3 sequence: CTSSAPFSSPGQFNYGYTF. The CDR3 DNA follows: TGCACCAGCAGCGCACCATTTTCCAGCCCGGGACAGTTTAACTATGGCTACACCTTC.

The chain recombines TRBV18 with TRBJ1-1; 9 nucleotides match TRBD1. CDR1 is KGHSH, CDR2 LQKENI, per germline. The CDR3 covers 14 residues. Germline trimming cut 5 bases from V and 1 base from J; bases unmatched to any gene: 2. The CDR3 loop is CASSRDRANTEAFF. The CDR3 DNA reads TGTGCCAGCTCAAGGGACAGGGCGAACACTGAAGCTTTCTTT.

The chain carries TRBV19 and TRBJ1-2; TRBD1 matches 9 bases. Trimming at V came to 3 bases and at J to 6 bases, leaving 11 bases not matched to a gene. The germline V gene has CDR1 LNHDA and CDR2 SQIVND (reference sequence). This CDR3 region has 16 residues. The CDR3 DNA reads TGTGCCAGTAGTATCCGACAGGGGGTGTCGGATGATGGCTACACCTTC. This codes for CASSIRQGVSDDGYTF.

This chain uses TRBV18 with TRBJ2-1; 8 nucleotides align to TRBD2. The CDR3 has 15 residues. With 2 bases clipped from V and 4 bases from J, the junction kept 4 bases outside the gene matches. CDR1 is KGHSH and CDR2 is LQKENI in the germline V gene. The CDR3 reads CASSPVSGAYNEQFF. For the CDR3, the DNA is TGTGCCAGCTCACCAGTTAGCGGGGCTTACAATGAGCAGTTCTTC. The whole variable domain, remainder taken from reference TRBV18 and TRBJ2-1, is NAGVMQNPRHLVRRRGQEARLRCSPMKGHSHVYWYRQLPEEGLKFMVYLQKENIIDESGMPKERFSAEFPKEGPSILRIQQVVRGDSAAYFCASSPVSGAYNEQFFGPGTRLTVL.

This sequence joins TRBV5-1 and TRBJ2-5; TRBD2 agrees at 7 bases. The end of the DNA aligns better with TRBJ2-7, so the J call may be wrong. From germline, CDR1 is SGHRS and CDR2 YFSETQ. The CDR3 is made up of 14 amino acids. DNA for the CDR3: TGCGCCAGCAGCTTGGCGCGGGAGCGTTACGAGCAGTACTTC. Protein: CASSLARERYEQYF.

The chain combines TRBV27 with TRBJ2-7; 7 bases agree with TRBD1. The length of the CDR3 is 14 residues. J was trimmed by 6 bases and V by 2 bases; bases with no gene match: 7. Germline V gives CDR1 MNHEY, CDR2 SMNVEV (reference sequence). The CDR3 sequence: CASSLQGQYGEQYF. The CDR3 nucleotides read TGTGCCAGCAGTTTACAGGGACAGTACGGCGAGCAGTACTTC.

This clone was seen a few times. The chain joins TRBV30 to TRBJ2-7; 7 bases agree with TRBD1. The junction had 3 bases not matched to a gene; V was cut back by 3 bases and J by 1 base. Germline V gene sequence: CDR1 GTSNPN, CDR2 SVGIG (reference sequence). The CDR3 runs 13 residues. This chain's CDR3 is CAWSRDSSYEQYF. The CDR3 region has the DNA TGTGCCTGGAGCCGGGACAGTTCCTACGAGCAGTACTTC. Drawing the rest from reference TRBV30 and TRBJ2-7, the complete variable domain is SQTIHQWPATLVQPVGSPLSLECTVEGTSNPNLYWYRQAAGRGLQLLFYSVGIGQISSEVPQNLSASRPQDRQFILSSKKLLLSDSGFYLCAWSRDSSYEQYFGPGTRLTVT.

The V and J genes are TRBV27 and TRBJ2-7, with D hard to call. This CDR3 region has 13 residues. Germline CDR1 MNHEY, CDR2 SMNVEV (reference sequence). Between the trimmed V and J ends, which lost 5 bases and 0 bases, there was a span of 8 bases. Written as DNA, the CDR3 is TGTGCCAGCAGTCCTCGGATCTCCTACGAGCAGTACTTC. Amino acid sequence: CASSPRISYEQYF.

CDR3 sequence reads: CAISEGGQVYEQYF. In DNA, the CDR3 is TGTGCCATCAGTGAGGGGGGACAGGTGTACGAGCAGTACTTC. The genes are TRBV10-3 and TRBJ2-7, with 8 bases lining up with TRBD1. The CDR3 contains 14 residues. The trim removed 2 bases at V and 4 bases at J, leaving 4 bases unmatched. CDR1 and CDR2 (germline): ENHRY, SYGVKD.

The chain has TRBV5-1 and TRBJ1-1; no clear D gene. CDR1 and CDR2 from the germline V gene are SGHRS and YFSETQ. The CDR3 has 15 amino acids. Trimming pared 1 base from V and 1 base from J, leaving 11 bases between. The CDR3 region has the DNA TGCGCCAGCAGCTTGTCACCGGGTAAGAACACTGAAGCTTTCTTT. It encodes CASSLSPGKNTEAFF. The variable domain in full, completed from reference TRBV5-1 and TRBJ1-1, reads KAGVTQTPRYLIKTRGQQVTLSCSPISGHRSVSWYQQTPGQGLQFLFEYFSETQRNKGNFPGRFSGRQFSNSRSEMNVSTLELGDSALYLCASSLSPGKNTEAFFGQGTRLTVV.

The chain carries TRBV27 and TRBJ2-7; D might be TRBD2 (6 bases). Germline lookup yields CDR1 MNHEY and CDR2 SMNVEV (reference sequence). The CDR3 runs to 13 residues. The germline V and J ends were trimmed by 3 bases and 3 bases, with 9 bases remaining between them. The CDR3 bases are TGTGCCAGCAGTTTGGCGGACTACTACGAGCAGTACTTC. Protein: CASSLADYYEQYF.

The rearrangement uses TRBV18 and TRBJ2-3, with a tentative D call TRBD1 (5 bases). V lost 3 bases and J 4 bases, leaving 11 bases between the germline ends. CDR1 is KGHSH, CDR2 LQKENI, per germline. The CDR3 covers 14 residues. The CDR3 DNA reads TGTGCCAGCTCACCGGAATGGGGCTCAGATACGCAGTATTTT. Translated, it gives CASSPEWGSDTQYF.

This chain uses TRBV29-1 with TRBJ2-7; the D gene is possibly TRBD1 (7 bases). CDR1 is SQVTM and CDR2 is ANQGSEA in the germline V gene. The CDR3 is 15 residues long. The V end lost 4 bases, the J end lost 2 bases, and 18 bases lay between the germline ends. The CDR3 loop reads CSVVWRQGLTYEQYF. The CDR3 nucleotides are TGCAGCGTTGTCTGGCGACAGGGACTCACCTACGAGCAGTACTTC.